This T cell receptor (beta chain) was profiled in a study of T cells after yellow fever vaccination. Turning to the study itself: Preparing low-cell-number fractions relied on SMART-Seq v4 Ultra Low Input. Whole-study findings and limits: Among primary-vaccination clones, most reappeared after the booster, at 95% to 96% for CD4 and around 91% for CD8. Sorted repertoires could include abundant contaminating clonotypes from bulk cells.

V lost 0 bases and J lost 6; bases outside the gene matches: 6. Looked up from germline, CDR1 is SGHTA and CDR2 is FQGTGA. This CDR3 has 16 amino acids. By 5'RACE template switching, TCR cDNA was produced, with a universal primer site and UMIs added in the process. TCRdb ran MiXCR on the 5' RACE reads and lists one entry per CDR3 protein. There are about 320,000 distinct CDR3 sequences in the sample; 3.5% to 4.5% occur only once, and approximately 20% lies in the top ten. About this clonotype: The target antigen is unknown.

This specimen consisted of PBMCs, obtained 15 days after the yellow fever booster vaccination. The clonotype comes from a man aged 18 to 29 who received the YFV17D yellow fever vaccine. The V call is TRBV7-3, the J call TRBJ2-1, with 9 bases fitting TRBD2. The CDR3 nucleotides are TGTGCCAGCAGCTTAACGTTTGGGCGGGGGGGCAATGAGCAGTTCTTC. Its protein is CASSLTFGRGGNEQFF.